The T cell receptor (beta chain) described here comes from a study of cytomegalovirus exposure and HLA in healthy donors. About the study: The roughly 120 validation repertoires matched the 500 to 750 first-cohort repertoires in platform, a later analysis reported.

Study-wide results and limits: Whilst most TCR sequences proved rare, a subset of public TCRs occurred across many donors. In vitro checks showed that a few CMV-associated chains really do target CMV antigens.

V lost 8 bases, J lost 4 bases, and 12 bases lay in between. This CDR3 is 11 amino acids long. Germline V gene lookup returns CDR1 DFQATT and CDR2 SNEGSKA (reference sequence). Sequencing was performed with immunoSEQ multiplex PCR; in TCRdb, only in-frame clones are kept and a portion is missing. The sample contains 250,000 to 400,000 clones, roughly nine tenths of which appear only once. Remarks on this clone: Antigen unknown.

The gene calls are TRBV20-1 and TRBJ2-7; D gene ambiguous. This receptor was obtained from a woman aged 25 to 45 in good health and CMV-seropositive. The sample was PBMCs. The CDR3 region is CSLPFGYEQYF. CDR3 DNA sequence: TGCAGTCTACCCTTCGGGTACGAGCAGTACTTC.